The clone carrying this T cell receptor (beta chain) was observed at least ten times. Flow cytometry had shown expanded CD8+CD57+ cells in the patients chosen for sequencing. Each of the patients presented with severe acquired aplastic anemia. The data were taken from a study of CD8+CD57+ T cells in acquired aplastic anemia. Germline CDR1 and CDR2: MNHNS and SASEGT. V was clipped by 6 bases and J by 0 bases, with 17 bases between them. The CDR3 is 16 residues long. CDR3 and TCR beta VDJ profiling relied on a genomic DNA template. From the reads, TCRdb called clonotypes with MiXCR, one entry per CDR3 protein. The sample records about 250,000 distinct CDR3 sequences, around 45% being singletons.

This sequence joins TRBV6-1 and TRBJ2-5, with D possibly being TRBD1 (6 bases). The sample taken for sequencing was sorted CD4+, CD8+, or CD8+CD57+ T cells (not recorded which) from PBMCs. This clonotype was sampled from a human donor with aplastic anemia. For the CDR3, the DNA is TGTGCCAGCAGGGCATGGACAGTCGCACACCAAGAGACCCAGTACTTC. Protein: CASRAWTVAHQETQYF.